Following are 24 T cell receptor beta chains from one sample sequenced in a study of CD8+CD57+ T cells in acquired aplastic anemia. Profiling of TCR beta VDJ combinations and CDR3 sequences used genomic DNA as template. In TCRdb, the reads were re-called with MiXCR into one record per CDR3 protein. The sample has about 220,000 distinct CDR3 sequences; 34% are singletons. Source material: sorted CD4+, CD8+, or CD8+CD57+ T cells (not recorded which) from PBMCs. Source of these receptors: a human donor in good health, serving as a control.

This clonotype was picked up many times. CDR3 bases: TGTGCCAGTAGTATTAATTCGGGGGTAGAGACCCAGTACTTC. The encoded protein is CASSINSGVETQYF. The chain has TRBV19 and TRBJ2-5; tentatively, D is TRBD2 (6 bases). There are 14 residues in the CDR3. Germline assignment: CDR1 LNHDA and CDR2 SQIVND (reference sequence). V shed 3 bases and J shed 4 bases, with 12 bases lying between them.

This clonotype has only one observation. This CDR3 reads CSARTSVQETQYF. The DNA for the CDR3 is TGCAGTGCTAGAACTAGCGTACAAGAGACCCAGTACTTC. The chain combines TRBV20-1 with TRBJ2-5; 7 positions agree with TRBD2. Trimming at V came to 2 bases and at J to 2 bases, leaving 2 bases not matched to a gene. CDR1 and CDR2 (germline): DFQATT, SNEGSKA (reference sequence). The CDR3 loop spans 13 amino acids.

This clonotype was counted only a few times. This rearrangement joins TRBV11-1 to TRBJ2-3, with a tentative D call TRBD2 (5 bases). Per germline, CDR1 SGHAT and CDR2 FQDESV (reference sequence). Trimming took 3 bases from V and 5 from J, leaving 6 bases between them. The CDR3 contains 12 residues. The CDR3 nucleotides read TGTGCCAGCAGCTTCGGAGGAGATACGCAGTATTTT. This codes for CASSFGGDTQYF.

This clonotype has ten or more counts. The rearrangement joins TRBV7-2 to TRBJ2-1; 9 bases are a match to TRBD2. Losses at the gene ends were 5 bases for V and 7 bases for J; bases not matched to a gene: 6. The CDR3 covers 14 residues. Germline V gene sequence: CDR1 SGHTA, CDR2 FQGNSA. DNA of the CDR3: TGTGCCAGCAGCGCGGGACTAGCCCGGAATGAGCAGTTCTTC. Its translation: CASSAGLARNEQFF.

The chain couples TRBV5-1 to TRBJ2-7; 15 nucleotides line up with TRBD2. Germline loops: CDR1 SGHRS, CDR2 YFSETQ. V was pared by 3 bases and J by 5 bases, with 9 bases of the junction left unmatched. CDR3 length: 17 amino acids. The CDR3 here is CASSCYGLAGGLDEQYF. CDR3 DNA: TGCGCCAGCAGCTGCTATGGACTAGCGGGGGGGCTCGACGAGCAGTACTTC.

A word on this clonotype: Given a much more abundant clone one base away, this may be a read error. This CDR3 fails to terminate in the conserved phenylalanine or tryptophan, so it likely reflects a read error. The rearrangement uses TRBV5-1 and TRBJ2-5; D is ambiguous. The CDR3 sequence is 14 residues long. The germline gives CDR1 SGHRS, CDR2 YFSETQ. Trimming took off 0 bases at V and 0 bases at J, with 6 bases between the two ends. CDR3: CASSLVTYQETQYS. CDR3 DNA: TGCGCCAGCAGCTTGGTGACGTACCAAGAGACCCAGTACTCC.

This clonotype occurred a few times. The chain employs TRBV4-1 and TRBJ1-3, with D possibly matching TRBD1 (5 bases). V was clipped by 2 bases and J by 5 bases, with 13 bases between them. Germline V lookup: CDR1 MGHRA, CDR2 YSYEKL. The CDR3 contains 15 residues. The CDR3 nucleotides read TGCGCCAGCAGCCAACCAAAGACAGACAGAAACACCATATATTTT. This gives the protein CASSQPKTDRNTIYF.

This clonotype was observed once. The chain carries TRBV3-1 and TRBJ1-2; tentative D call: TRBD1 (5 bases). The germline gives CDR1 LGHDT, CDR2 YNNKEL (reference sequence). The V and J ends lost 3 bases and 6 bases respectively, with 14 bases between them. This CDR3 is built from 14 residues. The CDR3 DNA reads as TGTGCCAGCAGCCACATTCCTCAGGGAAATGGCTACACCTTC. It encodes CASSHIPQGNGYTF.

The CDR3 protein is CASAPNNYGYTF. DNA of the CDR3: TGTGCCTCGGCGCCCAATAACTATGGCTACACCTTC. The chain uses TRBV10-3 and TRBJ1-2, with D uncertain. Per germline, CDR1 ENHRY and CDR2 SYGVKD. The ends were cut back, 11 bases at V and 1 base at J, with 11 bases in the middle. The CDR3 consists of 12 residues.

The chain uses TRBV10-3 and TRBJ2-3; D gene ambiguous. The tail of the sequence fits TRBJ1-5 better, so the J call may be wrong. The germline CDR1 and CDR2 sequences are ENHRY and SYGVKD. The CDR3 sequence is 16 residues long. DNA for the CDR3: TGTGCCATCAGTCCGGCGGGGTTCCAGTCCTACAATGAGCAGCATTTT. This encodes CAISPAGFQSYNEQHF.

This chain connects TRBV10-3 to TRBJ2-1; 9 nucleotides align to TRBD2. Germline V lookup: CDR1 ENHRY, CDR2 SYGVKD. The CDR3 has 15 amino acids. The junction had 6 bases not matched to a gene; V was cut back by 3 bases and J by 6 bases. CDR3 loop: CAISDVRGGGNEQFF. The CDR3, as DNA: TGTGCCATCAGTGATGTGCGGGGGGGGGGCAATGAGCAGTTCTTC.

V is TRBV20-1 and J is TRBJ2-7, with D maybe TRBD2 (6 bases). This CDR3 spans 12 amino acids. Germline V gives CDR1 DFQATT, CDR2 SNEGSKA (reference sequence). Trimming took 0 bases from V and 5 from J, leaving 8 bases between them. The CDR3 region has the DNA TGCAGTGCTAGAGACAGGGAGGACGAGCAGTACTTC. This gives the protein CSARDREDEQYF.

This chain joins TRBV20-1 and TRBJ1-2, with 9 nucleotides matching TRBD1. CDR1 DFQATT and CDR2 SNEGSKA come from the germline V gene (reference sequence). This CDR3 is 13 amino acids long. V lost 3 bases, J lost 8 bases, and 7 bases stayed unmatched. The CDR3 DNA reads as TGCAGTGCTAGGGAACAGGGGGCCCGAGGCTACACCTTC. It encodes CSAREQGARGYTF.

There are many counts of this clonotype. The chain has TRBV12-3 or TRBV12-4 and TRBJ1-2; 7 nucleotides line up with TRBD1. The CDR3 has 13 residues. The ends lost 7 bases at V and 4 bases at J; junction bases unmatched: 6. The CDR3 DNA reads TGTGCCAGCAATATACAGGGGAGCTATGGCTACACCTTC. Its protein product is CASNIQGSYGYTF.

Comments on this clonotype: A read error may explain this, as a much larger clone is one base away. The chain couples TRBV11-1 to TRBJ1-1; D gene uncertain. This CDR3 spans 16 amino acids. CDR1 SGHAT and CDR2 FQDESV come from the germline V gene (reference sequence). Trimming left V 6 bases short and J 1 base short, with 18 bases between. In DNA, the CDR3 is TGTGCCAGCAGGGCCTGGCGCCGCGGATCGAACACTGAAGCTTTCTTT. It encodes CASRAWRRGSNTEAFF.

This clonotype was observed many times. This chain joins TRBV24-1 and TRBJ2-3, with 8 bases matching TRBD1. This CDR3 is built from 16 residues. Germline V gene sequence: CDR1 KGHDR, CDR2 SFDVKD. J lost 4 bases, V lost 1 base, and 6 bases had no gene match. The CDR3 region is CATSDLTDRVADTQYF. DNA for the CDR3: TGTGCCACCAGTGATTTAACGGACAGGGTTGCAGATACGCAGTATTTT.

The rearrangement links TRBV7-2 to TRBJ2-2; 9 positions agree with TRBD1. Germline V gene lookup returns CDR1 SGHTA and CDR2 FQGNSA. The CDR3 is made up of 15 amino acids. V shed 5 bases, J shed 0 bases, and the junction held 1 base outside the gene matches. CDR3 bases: TGTGCCAGCAGCGGGACAGGGTCGAACACCGGGGAGCTGTTTTTT. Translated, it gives CASSGTGSNTGELFF.

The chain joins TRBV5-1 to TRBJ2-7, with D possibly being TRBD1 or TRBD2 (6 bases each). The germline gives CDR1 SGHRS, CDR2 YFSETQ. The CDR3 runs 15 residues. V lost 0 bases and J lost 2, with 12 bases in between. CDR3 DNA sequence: TGCGCCAGCAGCTTGGAATCGGGGGCGGCCTACGAGCAGTACTTC. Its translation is CASSLESGAAYEQYF.

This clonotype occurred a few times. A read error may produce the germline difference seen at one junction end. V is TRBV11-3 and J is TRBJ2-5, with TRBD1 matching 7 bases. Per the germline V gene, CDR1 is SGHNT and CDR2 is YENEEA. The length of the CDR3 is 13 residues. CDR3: CASSYDREEAQYF. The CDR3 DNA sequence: TGTGCCAGCAGCTACGACAGGGAAGAGGCCCAGTACTTC.

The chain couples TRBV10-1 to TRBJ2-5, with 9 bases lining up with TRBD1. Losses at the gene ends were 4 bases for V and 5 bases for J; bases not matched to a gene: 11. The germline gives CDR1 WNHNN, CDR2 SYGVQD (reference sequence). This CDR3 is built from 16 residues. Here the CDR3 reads CASSGQGGASGETQYF. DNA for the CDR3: TGCGCCAGCAGTGGACAGGGGGGGGCTAGCGGCGAGACCCAGTACTTC.

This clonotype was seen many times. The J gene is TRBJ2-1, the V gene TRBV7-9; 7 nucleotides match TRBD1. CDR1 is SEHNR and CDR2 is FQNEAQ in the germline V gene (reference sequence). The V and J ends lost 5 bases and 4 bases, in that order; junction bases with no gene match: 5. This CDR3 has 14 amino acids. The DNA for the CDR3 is TGTGCCAGCAGCCAGCCGGGACAGTACAATGAGCAGTTCTTC. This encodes CASSQPGQYNEQFF.

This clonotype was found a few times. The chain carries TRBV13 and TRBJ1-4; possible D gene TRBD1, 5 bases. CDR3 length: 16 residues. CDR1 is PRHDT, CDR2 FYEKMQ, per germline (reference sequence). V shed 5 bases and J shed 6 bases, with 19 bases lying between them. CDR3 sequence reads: CASSLAPGASYEKLFF. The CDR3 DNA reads TGTGCCAGCAGCCTAGCCCCCGGGGCAAGCTATGAAAAACTGTTTTTT.

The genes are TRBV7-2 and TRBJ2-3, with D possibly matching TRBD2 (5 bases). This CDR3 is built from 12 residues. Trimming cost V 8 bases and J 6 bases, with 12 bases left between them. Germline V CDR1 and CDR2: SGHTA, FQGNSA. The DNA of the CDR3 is TGTGCCAGCTCGGGGTCGTCGGATACGCAGTATTTT. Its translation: CASSGSSDTQYF.

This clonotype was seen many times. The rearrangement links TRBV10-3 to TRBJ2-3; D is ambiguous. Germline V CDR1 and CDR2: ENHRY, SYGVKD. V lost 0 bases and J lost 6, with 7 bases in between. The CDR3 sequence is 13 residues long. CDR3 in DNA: TGTGCCATCAGTGAGTCTTTTAGTGATACGCAGTATTTT. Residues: CAISESFSDTQYF.